This TCR beta chain was observed in a study of regulatory T cells in long-lasting Graves disease. Investigators prepared the TCR beta libraries by applying iRepertoire HTBI primers and Arm-PCR of CDR3 regions. One entry per CDR3 protein, called by TCRdb with MiXCR from the multiplex PCR reads. The repertoire holds some 250,000 distinct CDR3 sequences, with roughly 18% as singletons. In regard to this clonotype: The antigen is not known.

Whole-study findings and limits: Persistent Graves' patients showed a TCR diversity that was lower than that of newly diagnosed ones.

The ends were cut back, 4 bases at V and 3 bases at J, with 10 bases in the middle. The CDR3 runs 14 residues. Germline V gene lookup returns CDR1 MNHNS and CDR2 SASEGT. As to time point: newly diagnosed GD, antithyroid drugs for less than 3 months. Making the TCR library involved RNA that had been extracted from PBMCs. Xi'an, China, was home to the endocrinology department that provided patients. The sample also formed part of further work on T cells in Graves' hyperthyroidism and ophthalmopathy. That study adds: Most thyroid-expanded clonotypes above 0.001 were also found in blood. It was a median approximately six months before onset that the model predicted ophthalmopathy.

The receptor was isolated from a woman under 40 with Graves disease. The chain links TRBV6-1 to TRBJ2-4; TRBD2 might be the D (5 bases). The material sequenced was peripheral blood mononuclear cells (PBMCs), taken at new diagnosis, from a patient treated with antithyroid drugs. This CDR3 reads CASSVSSSKNIQYF. The DNA of the CDR3 is TGTGCCAGCAGTGTATCTAGCAGCAAAAACATTCAGTACTTC.